The next 22 T cell receptor beta chains were all read from a single sample in a study of immune evolution from preneoplasia to lung adenocarcinoma. Profiling relied on immunoSEQ multiplex PCR, and the TCRdb table lists in-frame clones only, not all of them. The sample includes thousands of clones, roughly 80% of them seen just once. The sequenced sample was FFPE adjacent normal lung tissue. The receptors come from a donor at least 70 years old with lung adenocarcinoma.

The V call is TRBV10-3, the J call TRBJ2-5, with D perhaps being TRBD1 or TRBD2 (5 bases each). The CDR3 runs 14 residues. Germline V gene data show CDR1 as ENHRY and CDR2 as SYGVKD. Deletions cut 8 bases from V and 1 base from J, with 14 bases between. CDR3 sequence: CAIRDQGLQETQYF. For the CDR3, the DNA is TGTGCCATCCGGGACCAAGGGCTCCAAGAGACCCAGTACTTC.

This clone was seen more than once but under ten times. This chain connects TRBV7-9 to TRBJ2-7, with 8 positions matching TRBD1. The CDR3 extends over 16 amino acids. The junction had 13 bases not matched to a gene; V was cut back by 6 bases and J by 3 bases. Germline CDR1 SEHNR, CDR2 FQNEAQ (reference sequence). The CDR3 region has the DNA TGTGCCAGCAGTTCGGGAGCCGGGACAGGCAACTACGAGCAGTACTTC. This translates into CASSSGAGTGNYEQYF.

J is TRBJ2-7 and V is TRBV11-3; 13 positions match TRBD2. CDR3 length equals 20 residues. V lost 0 bases and J lost 2; bases outside the gene matches: 13. CDR1 SGHNT and CDR2 YENEEA come from the germline V gene. The CDR3 loop reads CASSLDYVGLAGVRTYEQYF. In nucleotides, the CDR3 is TGTGCCAGCAGCTTAGATTATGTCGGACTAGCGGGAGTTAGAACCTACGAGCAGTACTTC.

The gene calls are TRBV7-2 and TRBJ1-2; D unresolved. Trimming took 2 bases from V and 9 from J, leaving 10 bases between them. The CDR3 spans 12 residues. CDR1 and CDR2 from the germline V gene are SGHTA and FQGNSA. The chain's CDR3 is CASSLTEISYTF. For the CDR3, the DNA is TGTGCCAGCAGCTTAACGGAAATCAGCTACACCTTC.

The table lists this clone with a few counts. V usage is TRBV29-1 and J usage is TRBJ1-1; D not certain. V was cut by 4 bases and J by 4 bases, with 13 bases left in between. The CDR3 is 13 residues long. Germline V gene lookup returns CDR1 SQVTM and CDR2 ANQGSEA. The CDR3: CSVVEGFGTEAFF. CDR3 nucleotides: TGCAGCGTTGTTGAGGGTTTTGGCACTGAAGCTTTCTTT.

This chain uses TRBV14 with TRBJ2-3; 7 bases are shared with TRBD2. V shed 2 bases, J shed 4 bases, and the junction held 9 bases outside the gene matches. The CDR3 extends over 16 amino acids. Germline V CDR1 and CDR2: SGHDN, FVKESK. The CDR3 is CASSQLAGEGPDTQYF. In DNA, the CDR3 is TGTGCCAGCAGCCAATTGGCGGGAGAAGGCCCAGATACGCAGTATTTT. Drawing the rest from reference TRBV14 and TRBJ2-3, the complete variable domain is EAGVTQFPSHSVIEKGQTVTLRCDPISGHDNLYWYRRVMGKEIKFLLHFVKESKQDESGMPNNRFLAERTGGTYSTLKVQPAELEDSGVYFCASSQLAGEGPDTQYFGPGTRLTVL.

The chain has TRBV5-5 and TRBJ2-5; 10 bases map to TRBD1. The CDR3 has 16 residues. Germline V gene sequence: CDR1 SGHKS, CDR2 YYEKEE (reference sequence). V shed 2 bases, J shed 2 bases, and the junction held 6 bases outside the gene matches. This CDR3 reads CASSFRQGAEQETQYF. Written as DNA, the CDR3 is TGTGCCAGCAGCTTTAGACAGGGGGCGGAACAAGAGACCCAGTACTTC. The whole variable domain, remainder taken from reference TRBV5-5 and TRBJ2-5, is DAGVTQSPTHLIKTRGQQVTLRCSPISGHKSVSWYQQVLGQGPQFIFQYYEKEERGRGNFPDRFSARQFPNYSSELNVNALLLGDSALYLCASSFRQGAEQETQYFGPGTRLLVL.

This chain connects TRBV4-2 to TRBJ2-7, with 7 bases identical to TRBD1. The germline gives CDR1 LGHNA, CDR2 YNFKEQ. The CDR3 is 15 residues long. Trimming cost V 2 bases and J 2 bases; bases outside gene matches: 6. The CDR3 here is CASSQSRGQTYEQYF. The CDR3 bases are TGTGCCAGCAGCCAAAGTCGGGGACAGACCTACGAGCAGTACTTC.

This chain uses TRBV5-1 with TRBJ2-5, with D possibly TRBD2 on 5 matching bases. V lost 0 bases, J lost 5 bases, and 17 bases lay in between. In germline, CDR1 is SGHRS, CDR2 YFSETQ. This CDR3 contains 16 residues. Here the CDR3 reads CASSLGMVEGVETQYF. The CDR3 nucleotides read TGCGCCAGCAGCTTGGGTATGGTCGAGGGAGTTGAGACCCAGTACTTC. Drawing the rest from reference TRBV5-1 and TRBJ2-5, the complete variable domain is KAGVTQTPRYLIKTRGQQVTLSCSPISGHRSVSWYQQTPGQGLQFLFEYFSETQRNKGNFPGRFSGRQFSNSRSEMNVSTLELGDSALYLCASSLGMVEGVETQYFGPGTRLLVL.

The chain couples TRBV4-1 to TRBJ1-2, with TRBD1 matching 7 bases. With V trimmed by 5 bases and J by 5 bases, 11 bases remained unmatched. The CDR3 consists of 15 residues. The V gene's germline CDR1 is MGHRA and CDR2 YSYEKL. The chain's CDR3 is CASSVFRQGIYGYTF. CDR3 sequence (DNA): TGCGCCAGCAGCGTGTTTCGACAGGGAATTTATGGCTACACCTTC.

The chain is built from TRBV7-3 and TRBJ2-1; 9 bases are a match to TRBD1. This CDR3 spans 14 amino acids. Germline V gene lookup returns CDR1 SGHTA and CDR2 FQGTGA. V lost 4 bases and J lost 7; bases outside the gene matches: 5. CDR3 in DNA: TGTGCCAGCAGCTCCCGGGACAGGGAGAATGAGCAGTTCTTC. Amino acids: CASSSRDRENEQFF.

To note about this clone: The junction departs from the called germline gene at one end, perhaps through a read error. The chain is built from TRBV7-7 and TRBJ2-6; 7 nucleotides line up with TRBD1. Per germline, CDR1 SSHAT and CDR2 FNYEAQ (reference sequence). The CDR3 covers 17 residues. In nucleotides, the CDR3 is TGTGCTAGCAGTCCTGGACAGGCGACCTCTGGGGCCAACGTCCTGACTTTC. It is translated as CASSPGQATSGANVLTF.

This chain joins TRBV9 and TRBJ2-5; D perhaps matches TRBD1 (6 bases). This CDR3 region has 12 residues. Per the germline V gene, CDR1 is SGDLS and CDR2 is YYNGEE. Trimming stripped 3 bases from V and 7 bases from J, with 10 bases between. CDR3 coding DNA: TGTGCCAGCAGCGGACAGGCAGCGACCCAGTACTTC. It yields the protein CASSGQAATQYF. The complete variable domain, with remaining parts taken from reference TRBV9 and TRBJ2-5, reads DSGVTQTPKHLITATGQRVTLRCSPRSGDLSVYWYQQSLDQGLQFLIQYYNGEERAKGNILERFSAQQFPDLHSELNLSSLELGDSALYFCASSGQAATQYFGPGTRLLVL.

The V call is TRBV11-2, the J call TRBJ2-1, with no clear D. The CDR3 runs 14 residues. Germline assignment: CDR1 SGHAT and CDR2 FQNNGV. Trimming shortened V by 5 bases and J by 5 bases, and 13 bases separated the two germline ends. The DNA of the CDR3 is TGTGCCAGCAGCAAAACCGGGTCTGACAATGAGCAGTTCTTC. The encoded protein is CASSKTGSDNEQFF.

This clone was seen a few times. The chain has TRBV19 and TRBJ2-1; 10 nucleotides match TRBD1. The CDR3 contains 16 residues. Germline CDR1 LNHDA, CDR2 SQIVND (reference sequence). The ends lost 3 bases at V and 2 bases at J; junction bases unmatched: 4. The CDR3 region is CASSILGTGAYNEQFF. DNA of the CDR3: TGTGCCAGTAGTATCTTGGGGACAGGGGCCTACAATGAGCAGTTCTTC.

The chain employs TRBV11-3 and TRBJ2-1; 7 positions agree with TRBD1. The germline CDR1 and CDR2 sequences are SGHNT and YENEEA. The V gene end was trimmed by 6 bases and the J gene end by 8 bases; junction bases not matched to a gene: 7. CDR3 length equals 13 residues. The chain's CDR3 is CASRQTGLDEQFF. The CDR3 bases are TGTGCCAGCAGACAGACAGGGCTAGATGAGCAGTTCTTC.

V and J are TRBV11-2 and TRBJ1-4; TRBD1 agrees at 10 bases. J gave up 7 bases and V 0 bases, and 2 bases lay outside the gene matches. The CDR3 totals 15 residues. Germline V CDR1 and CDR2: SGHAT, FQNNGV. The CDR3 bases are TGTGCCAGCAGCTTAGAGGGACAGGGGAGTGAAAAACTGTTTTTT. This codes for CASSLEGQGSEKLFF.

The table lists this clone with a few counts. In DNA, the CDR3 is TGTGCCTGGACTCGTGGGAGGACTGAAAAACTGTTTTTT. Translated: CAWTRGRTEKLFF. The chain has TRBV30 and TRBJ1-4; D remains ambiguous. The CDR3 length is 13 residues. V lost 4 bases and J 7 bases, leaving 13 bases between the germline ends. Germline values: CDR1 GTSNPN, CDR2 SVGIG (reference sequence).

V and J are TRBV6-6 and TRBJ2-3, with D possibly being TRBD2 (6 bases). Germline lookup yields CDR1 MNHNY and CDR2 SVGAGI (reference sequence). The CDR3 is made up of 15 amino acids. Deletions cut 2 bases from V and 4 bases from J, with 13 bases between. Here the CDR3 DNA reads TGTGCCAGCAGTTACGAGGACCGGGAGCCAGATACGCAGTATTTT. The encoded protein is CASSYEDREPDTQYF.

This clone turned up a few times. J is TRBJ1-1 and V is TRBV29-1, with D tentatively TRBD1 (5 bases). V was trimmed by 6 bases and J by 0 bases, leaving 14 bases between them. The V gene's germline CDR1 is SQVTM and CDR2 ANQGSEA. This CDR3 has 14 residues. The CDR3 protein is CSVRGGPVNTEAFF. CDR3 nucleotides: TGCAGCGTGAGGGGTGGGCCCGTGAACACTGAAGCTTTCTTT.

V and J are TRBV29-1 and TRBJ1-4; D gene unclear. Trimming stripped 4 bases from V and 0 bases from J, with 6 bases between. The CDR3 runs 13 residues. In germline, CDR1 is SQVTM, CDR2 ANQGSEA. Written as DNA, the CDR3 is TGCAGCGTTGTCGGGGCAACTAATGAAAAACTGTTTTTT. Translation gives CSVVGATNEKLFF.

In regard to this clone: Other DNA sequences in this specimen translate into the identical CDR3. V is TRBV4-1 and J is TRBJ1-3; D call uncertain. V was cut by 0 bases and J by 0 bases, with 6 bases left in between. The CDR3 consists of 15 residues. Germline CDR1 MGHRA, CDR2 YSYEKL. CDR3 residues: CASSQDPGSGNTIYF. CDR3 nucleotide sequence: TGCGCCAGCAGCCAAGATCCAGGCTCTGGAAACACCATATATTTT.